This T cell receptor beta chain emerged from a study of radiation and T cells in renal cell carcinoma. Findings and limits, study-wide: Without pretreatment biopsies, baseline tumor clonotype presence was undetermined. Top tumor clonotypes rose in blood 2 weeks post-radiation, then contracted.

This clone has only one observation. The antigen is undetermined. Sample time point: baseline pretreatment blood. Treatment given: 15 Gy SBRT to primary tumor, nephrectomy 4 weeks later. Clear cell pathology was present in this patient's renal cell carcinoma. Germline loops: CDR1 MNHEY, CDR2 SVGAGI. The CDR3 totals 14 residues. The V end lost 4 bases, the J end lost 6 bases, and 10 bases lay between the germline ends. Measured with immunoSEQ multiplex PCR; TCRdb has only the in-frame clones, and not every one. The sample includes about 130,000 clones, roughly 80% of them seen just once. The chain couples TRBV6-5 to TRBJ1-6; D gene ambiguous. Source: blood, taken from a patient whose treatment included radiotherapy and nephrectomy. The TCR comes from a woman aged 55-70 years with renal cell carcinoma. CDR3 nucleotide sequence: TGTGCCAGCAGTTGGGGTGGTGGTAATTCACCCCTCCACTTT. The encoded protein is CASSWGGGNSPLHF.